The 32 T cell receptor beta chains below all came from one sample that was sequenced in a study of blood T cells in healthy people across ages. For the second PCR, which ran for roughly 7 to 11 cycles, a sample-barcoded 5' primer and a J-beta primer mix were used. MiXCR was run by TCRdb on the 5' RACE reads, yielding one entry per CDR3 protein. The table lists about 1.1 million distinct CDR3 sequences, around two fifths of them singletons. Sequences were obtained from blood. These TCRs come from a man in his late teens or twenties in good health.

J is TRBJ2-1 and V is TRBV3-1, with D perhaps matching TRBD1 (6 bases). V lost 4 bases and J 9 bases, leaving 13 bases between the germline ends. The germline V gene encodes CDR1 LGHDT and CDR2 YNNKEL (reference sequence). This CDR3 is 13 amino acids long. CDR3: CASSPDSRGEQFF. The DNA of the CDR3 is TGTGCCAGCAGCCCGGACAGTCGAGGTGAGCAGTTCTTC.

The gene calls are TRBV7-2 and TRBJ2-1; D may be TRBD1 (6 bases). Trimming shortened V by 1 base and J by 2 bases, and 21 bases separated the two germline ends. The CDR3 runs to 19 residues. Germline-derived CDR1 and CDR2 are SGHTA and FQGNSA. This CDR3 reads CASSLGSPLGQGTYNEQFF. As DNA, the CDR3 is TGTGCCAGCAGCTTAGGAAGCCCCCTAGGGCAGGGGACCTACAATGAGCAGTTCTTC.

This clonotype was detected only a few times. The J gene is TRBJ2-5, the V gene TRBV2, with TRBD1 matching over 11 bases. The germline V gene encodes CDR1 SNHLY and CDR2 FYNNEI. The junction had 5 bases not matched to a gene; V was cut back by 7 bases and J by 1 base. This CDR3 is built from 15 residues. This chain's CDR3 is CASKGQGVSQETQYF. The CDR3 nucleotides are TGTGCCAGCAAGGGACAGGGGGTTTCCCAAGAGACCCAGTACTTC.

V gene TRBV11-2 combines with J gene TRBJ2-1; tentative D call: TRBD2 (5 bases). CDR3 size: 18 residues. The germline V gene has CDR1 SGHAT and CDR2 FQNNGV. V was shortened by 6 bases and J by 0 bases, with 21 bases between the two germline ends. CDR3 sequence reads: CASRQRPVALPSYNEQFF. The CDR3 region has the DNA TGTGCCAGCAGACAGAGGCCCGTAGCGCTACCCTCCTACAATGAGCAGTTCTTC.

This clonotype has more than one count but fewer than ten. V is TRBV7-2 and J is TRBJ2-1; D gene ambiguous. The V gene's germline CDR1 is SGHTA and CDR2 FQGNSA. The germline V and J ends were trimmed by 4 bases and 6 bases, with 10 bases remaining between them. The length of the CDR3 is 13 residues. CDR3 loop: CASSSSTRNEQFF. The CDR3 DNA is TGTGCCAGCAGCTCTAGTACCCGCAATGAGCAGTTCTTC.

A few counts support this clonotype. The chain is built from TRBV9 and TRBJ2-3, with a tentative D call TRBD2 (6 bases). The CDR3 extends over 17 amino acids. V was pared by 2 bases and J by 0 bases, with 16 bases between. CDR1 and CDR2 (germline): SGDLS, YYNGEE. This CDR3 is CASSVSILGTSTDTQYF. DNA of the CDR3: TGTGCCAGCAGCGTTTCGATACTGGGGACTAGCACAGATACGCAGTATTTT.

The chain is built from TRBV28 and TRBJ1-2; D unresolved. This CDR3 region has 12 residues. Trimming pared 3 bases from V and 8 bases from J, leaving 10 bases between. The germline V gene has CDR1 MDHEN and CDR2 SYDVKM. The CDR3 is CASSFRMAGYTF. CDR3 nucleotide sequence: TGTGCCAGCAGTTTCAGAATGGCGGGCTACACCTTC.

The chain uses TRBV14 and TRBJ1-5, with D possibly being TRBD1 (6 bases). The CDR3 has 15 residues. Germline CDR1 is SGHDN and CDR2 is FVKESK. Trimming stripped 3 bases from V and 6 bases from J, with 15 bases between. In DNA form, the CDR3 reads TGTGCCAGCAGCCAGACAGGTGATAGAAGTCAGCCCCAGCATTTT. Amino acid sequence: CASSQTGDRSQPQHF.

This clonotype has only a few counts. The chain recombines TRBV6-2 or TRBV6-3 with TRBJ2-3, with D hard to call. V lost 10 bases to trimming and J lost 9 bases, with 11 bases between them. The germline gives CDR1 MNHEY, CDR2 SVGEGT. This CDR3 contains 10 residues. The chain's CDR3 is CATAMGTQYF. CDR3 nucleotides: TGTGCCACTGCGATGGGAACGCAGTATTTT.

The chain links TRBV4-1 to TRBJ2-5, with 8 bases aligning to TRBD2. Losses at the gene ends were 5 bases for V and 11 bases for J; bases not matched to a gene: 16. Germline CDR1 MGHRA, CDR2 YSYEKL. This CDR3 has 15 residues. The CDR3: CASSEGLVSSNEQYF. Written as DNA, the CDR3 is TGCGCCAGCAGCGAGGGACTAGTGAGCTCGAATGAGCAGTACTTC.

The sample holds a few counts of this clonotype. The chain combines TRBV12-1 with TRBJ2-1; the D call TRBD1 from the table was never checked on the DNA. TRBV12-1 is assigned pseudogene status. This CDR3 contains 16 residues. The CDR3 DNA sequence: TGTGCCAGCAGCTTGCATTACAGGGATGTCCCCAATGAGCAGTTCTTC. Translated, it gives CASSLHYRDVPNEQFF.

The rearrangement joins TRBV29-1 to TRBJ2-7, with TRBD2 identical over 11 bases. Germline V gene lookup returns CDR1 SQVTM and CDR2 ANQGSEA. With V trimmed by 1 base and J by 7 bases, 9 bases remained unmatched. This CDR3 comprises 15 residues. CDR3 sequence reads: CSVEGLAGGVNEQYF. DNA for the CDR3: TGCAGCGTTGAAGGGCTAGCGGGGGGCGTAAATGAGCAGTACTTC.

A few counts support this clonotype. The V gene is TRBV20-1, the J gene TRBJ2-1; 16 nucleotides align to TRBD2. Losses at the gene ends were 4 bases for V and 8 bases for J; bases not matched to a gene: 5. The CDR3 spans 15 residues. Germline V CDR1 and CDR2: DFQATT, SNEGSKA (reference sequence). CDR3 in amino acids: CSAIGTSGGAHEQFF. The CDR3 bases are TGCAGTGCTATAGGGACTAGCGGGGGGGCCCATGAGCAGTTCTTC.

This clonotype was observed a handful of times. The chain carries TRBV6-6 and TRBJ1-5, with a tentative D call TRBD1 (6 bases). Per the germline V gene, CDR1 is MNHNY and CDR2 is SVGAGI (reference sequence). The germline V and J ends were trimmed by 4 bases and 7 bases, with 11 bases remaining between them. The CDR3 runs to 13 residues. The CDR3 DNA reads as TGTGCCAGCAGTTCAGGGGAATACCAGCCCCAGCATTTT. It codes for CASSSGEYQPQHF.

The chain uses TRBV7-2 and TRBJ2-7; TRBD1 matches at 9 bases. V was pared by 3 bases and J by 3 bases, with 3 bases of the junction left unmatched. Looked up from germline, CDR1 is SGHTA and CDR2 is FQGNSA. The CDR3 consists of 14 residues. The CDR3 DNA is TGTGCCAGCAGCTTGACAGGGGGGTTCTACGAGCAGTACTTC. Protein product: CASSLTGGFYEQYF.

The chain is built from TRBV6-2 or TRBV6-3 and TRBJ1-5; perhaps TRBD1 as D (6 bases). CDR1 and CDR2 (germline): MNHEY, SVGEGT. The CDR3 contains 18 residues. V lost 6 bases, J lost 0 bases, and 21 bases lay in between. CDR3 sequence (DNA): TGTGCCAGCAGCTCACCAGGGGAAGGGTTCTATAGCAATCAGCCCCAGCATTTT. Its protein is CASSSPGEGFYSNQPQHF.

The chain uses TRBV28 and TRBJ2-5; TRBD1 matches at 7 bases. Germline CDR1 is MDHEN and CDR2 is SYDVKM. The CDR3 totals 15 residues. V trimming: 2 bases; J trimming: 11 bases; junction bases outside the gene matches: 14. CDR3 nucleotide sequence: TGTGCCAGCAGTTTAGACAGGGTCGGCCTCAATGAGCAGTACTTC. Translation gives CASSLDRVGLNEQYF.

This rearrangement joins TRBV6-1 to TRBJ1-1, with D maybe TRBD1 (6 bases). V was pared by 11 bases and J by 8 bases, with 24 bases between. The CDR3 runs to 14 residues. Germline V gene sequence: CDR1 MNHNS, CDR2 SASEGT. CDR3 DNA: TGTGCCGCCCCCCGCCTGGGGGCACGAGACGAAGCTTTCTTT. This gives the protein CAAPRLGARDEAFF.

The DNA of the CDR3 is TGTGCCAGCAGCCTGGCGACAGGGCTCTACAATGAGCAGTTCTTC. Translating gives CASSLATGLYNEQFF. The rearrangement links TRBV3-1 to TRBJ2-1; 7 bases map to TRBD1. The V segment lost 4 bases and the J segment 3 bases; nucleotides outside the gene matches: 6. The CDR3 covers 15 residues. The V gene's germline CDR1 is LGHDT and CDR2 YNNKEL (reference sequence).

The chain employs TRBV27 and TRBJ1-6; D is undetermined. Trimming removed 8 bases at V and 5 bases at J, with 7 bases between. Per germline, CDR1 MNHEY and CDR2 SMNVEV (reference sequence). The CDR3 totals 12 residues. The CDR3, as DNA: TGTGCCAGCGGGCACCATAATTCACCCCTCCACTTT. This sequence encodes CASGHHNSPLHF.

The chain employs TRBV14 and TRBJ2-3, with TRBD2 matching over 9 bases. Per germline, CDR1 SGHDN and CDR2 FVKESK. Unmatched junction bases numbered 16, after V lost 3 bases and J lost 9 bases. The CDR3 sequence is 17 residues long. For the CDR3, the DNA is TGTGCCAGCAGCCACCCCCTTACTAGCGGGTCGGTTCTCACGCAGTATTTT. Amino acids: CASSHPLTSGSVLTQYF. Full variable domain (rest looked up from reference TRBV14 and TRBJ2-3): EAGVTQFPSHSVIEKGQTVTLRCDPISGHDNLYWYRRVMGKEIKFLLHFVKESKQDESGMPNNRFLAERTGGTYSTLKVQPAELEDSGVYFCASSHPLTSGSVLTQYFGPGTRLTVL.

This clonotype was picked up many times. The chain recombines TRBV20-1 with TRBJ2-1, with D perhaps TRBD1 (6 bases). The germline gives CDR1 DFQATT, CDR2 SNEGSKA (reference sequence). This CDR3 contains 15 residues. Deletions cut 0 bases from V and 6 bases from J, with 15 bases between. CDR3 region: CSARDEQGDLNEQFF. The CDR3 nucleotides are TGCAGTGCTAGAGATGAACAGGGCGACCTCAATGAGCAGTTCTTC.

This clonotype was picked up one time. The chain joins TRBV2 to TRBJ1-5; tentatively, D is TRBD1 (5 bases). Trimming removed 3 bases at V and 6 bases at J, with 15 bases between. Germline V gene data show CDR1 as SNHLY and CDR2 as FYNNEI. The CDR3 is 15 residues long. CDR3 sequence reads: CASSDSWAGSQPQHF. The CDR3 nucleotides read TGTGCCAGCAGTGATTCTTGGGCAGGGAGTCAGCCCCAGCATTTT.

The J gene is TRBJ1-1, the V gene TRBV9; a weak D match, TRBD1 (5 bases). Trimming removed 2 bases from V and 7 bases from J, with 18 bases in between. This CDR3 has 15 residues. Germline CDR1 is SGDLS and CDR2 is YYNGEE. CDR3: CASSVQVVGAGEAFF. As DNA, the CDR3 is TGTGCCAGCAGCGTCCAGGTGGTAGGGGCAGGTGAAGCTTTCTTT.

This clonotype was counted many times. The chain employs TRBV5-1 and TRBJ1-1; TRBD1 agrees at 7 bases. CDR1 and CDR2 from the germline V gene are SGHRS and YFSETQ. Trimming took 5 bases from V and 4 from J; bases not matched to a gene: 8. The CDR3 loop spans 14 amino acids. CDR3 DNA sequence: TGCGCCAGCAGACCCACAGGGGACTCCACTGAAGCTTTCTTT. Protein product: CASRPTGDSTEAFF.

This clonotype was recorded only once. The V gene is TRBV6-2 or TRBV6-3, the J gene TRBJ1-5; D is ambiguous. This CDR3 has 15 residues. The germline V gene encodes CDR1 MNHEY and CDR2 SVGEGT. V dropped 2 bases and J dropped 2 bases, with 10 bases sitting between them. The CDR3 is CASSYAGFGNQPQHF. DNA of the CDR3: TGTGCCAGCAGTTACGCGGGATTTGGCAATCAGCCCCAGCATTTT.

This rearrangement joins TRBV24-1 to TRBJ2-1, with 8 bases matching TRBD1. Germline V gene data show CDR1 as KGHDR and CDR2 as SFDVKD. The CDR3 sequence is 19 residues long. Trimming took 2 bases from V and 4 from J; bases not matched to a gene: 15. CDR3 sequence reads: CATSDSLRQTGQGYNEQFF. CDR3 DNA: TGTGCCACCAGTGATTCTCTTAGGCAAACCGGACAGGGTTACAATGAGCAGTTCTTC.

This sequence joins TRBV11-2 and TRBJ2-7; perhaps TRBD1 as D (5 bases). The J call is in doubt because the DNA end fits TRBJ2-5 better. The germline CDR1 and CDR2 sequences are SGHAT and FQNNGV. This CDR3 region has 14 residues. DNA for the CDR3: TGTGCCAGCAGCTCCGTTGACAGTGGCGAGACCCAGTACTTC. It yields the protein CASSSVDSGETQYF.

The chain recombines TRBV25-1 with TRBJ1-1; D unresolved. CDR3 size: 13 residues. Germline values: CDR1 MGHDK, CDR2 SYGVNS. V was trimmed by 3 bases and J by 6 bases, leaving 11 bases between them. CDR3 DNA: TGTGCCAGCAGTGAGCAGACTTCGGCTGAAGCTTTCTTT. This gives the protein CASSEQTSAEAFF.

This chain uses TRBV7-2 with TRBJ2-3; TRBD2 might be the D (7 bases). V was cut by 6 bases and J by 4 bases, with 17 bases left in between. This CDR3 has 15 residues. Germline assignment: CDR1 SGHTA and CDR2 FQGNSA. The DNA of the CDR3 is TGTGCCAGCAGTGGAGTAGGAGGGGGGGCAGATACGCAGTATTTT. Its protein is CASSGVGGGADTQYF.

V and J are TRBV6-2 or TRBV6-3 and TRBJ1-5, with D possibly being TRBD1 (5 bases). V lost 6 bases and J 4 bases, leaving 13 bases between the germline ends. This CDR3 region has 14 residues. Per germline, CDR1 MNHEY and CDR2 SVGEGT. The CDR3 reads CASSDSQRNQPQHF. The CDR3 region has the DNA TGTGCCAGCAGCGACAGTCAAAGAAATCAGCCCCAGCATTTT.

The chain's CDR3 is CASSKGTDTQYF. CDR3 coding DNA: TGTGCCAGCAGTAAGGGTACAGATACGCAGTATTTT. V gene TRBV12-3 or TRBV12-4 combines with J gene TRBJ2-3; D is ambiguous. The V gene lost 5 bases and the J gene lost 3 bases, with 6 bases spanning the gap. CDR3 length equals 12 residues.